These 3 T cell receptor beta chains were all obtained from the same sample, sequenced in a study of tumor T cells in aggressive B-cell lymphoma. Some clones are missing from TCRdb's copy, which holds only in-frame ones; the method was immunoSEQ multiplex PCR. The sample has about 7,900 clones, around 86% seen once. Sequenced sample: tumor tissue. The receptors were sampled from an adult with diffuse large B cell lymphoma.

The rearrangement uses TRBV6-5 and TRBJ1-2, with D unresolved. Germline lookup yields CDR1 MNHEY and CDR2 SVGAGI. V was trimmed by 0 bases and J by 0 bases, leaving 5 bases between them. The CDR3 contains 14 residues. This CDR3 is CASSYSIANYGYTF. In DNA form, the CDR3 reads TGTGCCAGCAGTTACTCCATAGCTAACTATGGCTACACCTTC.

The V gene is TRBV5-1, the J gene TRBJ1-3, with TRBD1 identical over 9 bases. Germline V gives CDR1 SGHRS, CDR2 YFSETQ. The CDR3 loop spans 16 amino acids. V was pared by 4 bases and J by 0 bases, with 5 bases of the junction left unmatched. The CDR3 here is CASSAWTGASGNTIYF. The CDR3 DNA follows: TGCGCCAGCAGCGCCTGGACAGGGGCCTCTGGAAACACCATATATTTT.

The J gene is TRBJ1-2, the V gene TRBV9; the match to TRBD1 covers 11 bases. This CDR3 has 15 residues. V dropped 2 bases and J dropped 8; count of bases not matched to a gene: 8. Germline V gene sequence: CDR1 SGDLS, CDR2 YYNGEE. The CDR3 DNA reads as TGTGCCAGCAGCGTTGACGGACAGGGGGCGCAGGGCTACACCTTC. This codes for CASSVDGQGAQGYTF.